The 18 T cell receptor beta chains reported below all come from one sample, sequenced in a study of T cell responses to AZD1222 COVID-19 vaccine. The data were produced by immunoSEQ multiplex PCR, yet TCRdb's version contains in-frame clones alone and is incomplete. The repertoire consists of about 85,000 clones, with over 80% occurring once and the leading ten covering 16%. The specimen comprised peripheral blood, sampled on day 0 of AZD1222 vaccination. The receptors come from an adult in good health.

CDR3 residues: CASGLQLGQVGSYNEQFF. In DNA, the CDR3 is TGTGCTAGTGGTTTGCAACTTGGACAGGTAGGCTCCTACAATGAGCAGTTCTTC. The chain combines TRBV12-5 with TRBJ2-1; TRBD1 matches at 7 bases. CDR3 length: 18 residues. Per the germline V gene, CDR1 is LGHNT and CDR2 is FRNRAP. J was trimmed by 0 bases and V by 2 bases; bases with no gene match: 10.

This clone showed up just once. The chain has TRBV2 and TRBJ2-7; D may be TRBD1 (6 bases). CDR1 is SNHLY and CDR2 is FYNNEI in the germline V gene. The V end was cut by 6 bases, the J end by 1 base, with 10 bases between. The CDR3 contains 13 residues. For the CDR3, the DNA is TGTGCCAGCAGACAGGACAGATCCTACGAGCAGTACTTC. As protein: CASRQDRSYEQYF.

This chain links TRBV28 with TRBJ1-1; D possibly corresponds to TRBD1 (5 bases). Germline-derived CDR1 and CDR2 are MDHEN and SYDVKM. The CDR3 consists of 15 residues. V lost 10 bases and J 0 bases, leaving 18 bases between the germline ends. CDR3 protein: CATSSEGTVNTEAFF. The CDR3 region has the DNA TGTGCCACTTCATCTGAAGGGACGGTGAACACTGAAGCTTTCTTT. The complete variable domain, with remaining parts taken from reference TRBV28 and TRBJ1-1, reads DVKVTQSSRYLVKRTGEKVFLECVQDMDHENMFWYRQDPGLGLRLIYFSYDVKMKEKGDIPEGYSVSREKKERFSLILESASTNQTSMYLCATSSEGTVNTEAFFGQGTRLTVV.

The CDR3 spells CASSMQGGNTEAFF. The CDR3 DNA reads as TGTGCCAGCTCGATGCAGGGGGGGAACACTGAAGCTTTCTTT. The rearrangement joins TRBV18 to TRBJ1-1, with 7 bases aligning to TRBD1. Germline loops: CDR1 KGHSH, CDR2 LQKENI. Trimming at V came to 6 bases and at J to 1 base, leaving 5 bases not matched to a gene. The CDR3 sequence is 14 residues long. Filled out from reference TRBV18 and TRBJ1-1, the complete variable domain reads NAGVMQNPRHLVRRRGQEARLRCSPMKGHSHVYWYRQLPEEGLKFMVYLQKENIIDESGMPKERFSAEFPKEGPSILRIQQVVRGDSAAYFCASSMQGGNTEAFFGQGTRLTVV.

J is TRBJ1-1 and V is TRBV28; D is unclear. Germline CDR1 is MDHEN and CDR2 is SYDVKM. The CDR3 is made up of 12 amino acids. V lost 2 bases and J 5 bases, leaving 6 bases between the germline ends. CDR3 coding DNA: TGTGCCAGCAGTTTAGAGTGGACTGAAGCTTTCTTT. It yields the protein CASSLEWTEAFF.

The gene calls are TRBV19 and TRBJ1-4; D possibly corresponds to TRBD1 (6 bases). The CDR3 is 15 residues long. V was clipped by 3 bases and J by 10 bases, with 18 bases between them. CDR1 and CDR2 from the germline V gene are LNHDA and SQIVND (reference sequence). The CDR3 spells CASSIPGGGGGKLFF. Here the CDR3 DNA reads TGTGCCAGTAGTATCCCCGGAGGGGGGGGCGGAAAACTGTTTTTT. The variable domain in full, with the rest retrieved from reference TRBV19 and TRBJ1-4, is DGGITQSPKYLFRKEGQNVTLSCEQNLNHDAMYWYRQDPGQGLRLIYYSQIVNDFQKGDIAEGYSVSREKKESFPLTVTSAQKNPTAFYLCASSIPGGGGGKLFFGSGTQLSVL.

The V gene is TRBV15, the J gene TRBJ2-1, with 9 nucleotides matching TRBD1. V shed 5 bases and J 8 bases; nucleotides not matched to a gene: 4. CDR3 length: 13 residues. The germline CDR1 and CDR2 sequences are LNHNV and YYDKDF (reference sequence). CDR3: CATSPDRGDEQFF. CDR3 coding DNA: TGTGCCACCAGCCCGGACAGGGGCGATGAGCAGTTCTTC.

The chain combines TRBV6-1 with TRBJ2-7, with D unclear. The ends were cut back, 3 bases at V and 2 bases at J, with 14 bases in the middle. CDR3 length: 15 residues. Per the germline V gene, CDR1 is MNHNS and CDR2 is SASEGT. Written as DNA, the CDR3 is TGTGCCAGCAGTGAGAAACCCGACGGTACCTACGAGCAGTACTTC. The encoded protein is CASSEKPDGTYEQYF.

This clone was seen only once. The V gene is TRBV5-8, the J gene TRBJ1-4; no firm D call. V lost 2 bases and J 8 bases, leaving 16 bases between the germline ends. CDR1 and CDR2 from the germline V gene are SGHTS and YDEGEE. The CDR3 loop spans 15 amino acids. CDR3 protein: CASSLGPVVREKLFF. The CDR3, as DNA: TGTGCCAGCAGCTTAGGTCCGGTGGTAAGAGAAAAACTGTTTTTT.

The CDR3 DNA sequence: TGTGCCAGCAGCTCCGGGACCCTTTACGGGACCCAGTACTTC. This encodes CASSSGTLYGTQYF. The rearrangement joins TRBV11-2 to TRBJ2-5; D may correspond to TRBD1 or TRBD2 (5 bases each). CDR1 is SGHAT, CDR2 FQNNGV, per germline. Trimming stripped 4 bases from V and 7 bases from J, with 16 bases between. The CDR3 loop spans 14 amino acids.

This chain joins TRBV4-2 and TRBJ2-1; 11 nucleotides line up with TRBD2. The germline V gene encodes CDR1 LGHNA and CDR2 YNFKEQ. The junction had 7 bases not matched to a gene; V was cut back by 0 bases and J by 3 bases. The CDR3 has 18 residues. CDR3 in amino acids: CASSQDLTSGSYYNEQFF. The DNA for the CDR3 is TGTGCCAGCAGCCAAGACCTTACTAGCGGGAGCTACTACAATGAGCAGTTCTTC.

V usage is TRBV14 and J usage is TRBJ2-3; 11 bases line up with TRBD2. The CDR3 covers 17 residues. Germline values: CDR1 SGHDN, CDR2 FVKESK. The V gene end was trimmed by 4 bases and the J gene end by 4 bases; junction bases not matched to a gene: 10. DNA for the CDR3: TGTGCCAGCAGCCGAGACACTAGCGGGAGAATTCCAGATACGCAGTATTTT. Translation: CASSRDTSGRIPDTQYF.

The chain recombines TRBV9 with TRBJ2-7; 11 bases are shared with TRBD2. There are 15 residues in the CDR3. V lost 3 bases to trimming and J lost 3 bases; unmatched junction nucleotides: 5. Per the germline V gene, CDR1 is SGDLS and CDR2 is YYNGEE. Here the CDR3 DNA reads TGTGCCAGCAGCGGGGGACTAGCGGACCACTACGAGCAGTACTTC. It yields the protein CASSGGLADHYEQYF.

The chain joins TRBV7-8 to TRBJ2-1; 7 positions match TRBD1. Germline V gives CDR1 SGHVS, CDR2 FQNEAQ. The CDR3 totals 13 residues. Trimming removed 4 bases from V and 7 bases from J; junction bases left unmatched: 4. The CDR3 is CASSSHRGNEQFF. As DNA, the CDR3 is TGTGCCAGCAGCTCCCACAGGGGTAATGAGCAGTTCTTC.

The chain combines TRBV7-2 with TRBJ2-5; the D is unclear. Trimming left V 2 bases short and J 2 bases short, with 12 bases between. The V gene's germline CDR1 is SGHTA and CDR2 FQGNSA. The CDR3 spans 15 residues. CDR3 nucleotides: TGTGCCAGCAGCTTAAACCCGGGTACACAAGAGACCCAGTACTTC. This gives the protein CASSLNPGTQETQYF.

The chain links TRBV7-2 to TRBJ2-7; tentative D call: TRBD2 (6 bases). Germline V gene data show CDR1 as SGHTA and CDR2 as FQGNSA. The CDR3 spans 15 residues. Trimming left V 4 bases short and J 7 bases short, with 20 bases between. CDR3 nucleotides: TGTGCCAGCAGCTCAACCCTCCGGGGTGCGGGGGAGCAGTACTTC. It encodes CASSSTLRGAGEQYF.

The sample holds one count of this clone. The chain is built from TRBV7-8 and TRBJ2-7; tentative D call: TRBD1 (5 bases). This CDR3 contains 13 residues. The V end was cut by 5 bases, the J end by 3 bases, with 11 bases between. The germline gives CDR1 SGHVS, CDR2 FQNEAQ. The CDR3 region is CASSTRTYYEQYF. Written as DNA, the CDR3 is TGTGCCAGCAGCACACGGACATACTACGAGCAGTACTTC.

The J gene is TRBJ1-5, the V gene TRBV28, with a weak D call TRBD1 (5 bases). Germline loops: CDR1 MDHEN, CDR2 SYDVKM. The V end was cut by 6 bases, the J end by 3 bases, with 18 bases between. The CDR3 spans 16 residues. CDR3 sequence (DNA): TGTGCCAGCAGGCGACGAGGGGTTGATAACAATCAGCCCCAGCATTTT. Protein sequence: CASRRRGVDNNQPQHF.